This note documents a single T cell receptor (beta chain) sequence. What it binds is unknown. TCRdb's table, derived via immunoSEQ multiplex PCR, lists solely in-frame clones and lacks some. Among 350,000 to 600,000 clones listed, 80% to 90% were seen once. Treatment described: 19 received Ad26.COV2.S at low or high dose, single or two shots; about five received placebo; per-sample allocation not given. Specimen acquisition occurred on day 63 following the initial vaccine or placebo injection. The germline V and J ends were trimmed by 2 bases and 6 bases, with 24 bases remaining between them. Germline V CDR1 and CDR2: SGHTA, FQGNSA. The CDR3 is 18 amino acids. The sample comes from a study of Ad26.COV2.S vaccination and SARS-CoV-2 variants. Whole-study context: Trial arm assignment for the donor was COV1001 Ad26.COV2.S.

Whole-study results and caveats: Recipients of either vaccine or placebo displayed similar breadth of non-spike TCRs.

The chain has TRBV7-2 and TRBJ2-3, with a possible D match to TRBD2 (7 bases). This TCR came from a person aged 18-65 years who received the Ad26.COV2.S COVID-19 vaccine or a placebo. This specimen was peripheral blood, taken in a trial of Ad26.COV2.S vaccine versus placebo. CDR3: CASSLNGLIGGGLDTQYF. CDR3 in DNA: TGTGCCAGCAGCTTAAATGGGCTCATTGGGGGGGGCCTTGATACGCAGTATTTT.